One and the same sample provided the 24 T cell receptor beta chains below, sequenced in a study of T cells in Graves' hyperthyroidism and ophthalmopathy. What was amplified from RNA transcripts were TCR beta CDR3 regions. The HTBI primer set was used in a first-round RT-PCR of the TCR CDR3. TCRdb used MiXCR to reprocess the multiplex PCR reads, holding one entry per CDR3 protein. The sample holds 490,000 or so distinct CDR3 sequences; around 16% are singletons and the top ten take approximately 30%. Material: blood. These receptors originate from a woman aged 25 to 45 with Graves' ophthalmopathy.

In its sample, this clonotype was seen many times. The chain joins TRBV12-3 or TRBV12-4 to TRBJ2-2; 11 bases match TRBD2. V shed 7 bases, J shed 6 bases, and the junction held 19 bases outside the gene matches. The CDR3 runs 19 residues. CDR3 sequence reads: CASTSGGFSGRAISGELFF. In DNA form, the CDR3 reads TGTGCCAGCACCTCAGGGGGGTTTAGCGGGAGGGCCATATCCGGGGAGCTGTTTTTT.

In this sample, this clonotype turned up many times. This rearrangement joins TRBV20-1 to TRBJ2-2, with TRBD2 matching 10 bases. This CDR3 contains 16 residues. With 6 bases clipped from V and 1 base from J, the junction kept 8 bases outside the gene matches. Germline V lookup: CDR1 DFQATT, CDR2 SNEGSKA (reference sequence). CDR3 DNA: TGCAGTGCGAGGGACGCTAGCGGGGGGAACACCGGGGAGCTGTTTTTT. Amino acids: CSARDASGGNTGELFF.

In its sample, this clonotype was seen a few times. V gene TRBV7-9 combines with J gene TRBJ1-5, with D tentatively TRBD1 (6 bases). The CDR3 extends over 15 amino acids. V lost 4 bases and J lost 9, with 19 bases in between. Germline CDR1 SEHNR, CDR2 FQNEAQ (reference sequence). The CDR3 here is CASSSVGQGIGPQHF. Here the CDR3 DNA reads TGTGCCAGCAGCTCCGTCGGGCAGGGGATCGGGCCCCAGCATTTT.

Comments on this clonotype: A read error may explain this, as a much larger clone is one base away. The V and J genes are TRBV12-3 or TRBV12-4 and TRBJ1-1; D gene unclear. CDR3 size: 14 residues. V was shortened by 3 bases and J by 1 base, with 9 bases between the two germline ends. CDR3 sequence: CASSFGARNTEAFF. The CDR3 DNA sequence: TGTGCCAGCAGTTTCGGCGCGAGGAACACTGAAGCTTTCTTT.

This sequence joins TRBV4-3 and TRBJ2-3; TRBD2 matches 14 bases. Unmatched junction bases numbered 6, after V lost 0 bases and J lost 4 bases. Germline V gene lookup returns CDR1 LGHNA and CDR2 YSLEER. This CDR3 spans 18 amino acids. The DNA of the CDR3 is TGCGCCAGCAGCCAAGACGATCAGGGACTAGCGGGAGCAGATACGCAGTATTTT. Translated: CASSQDDQGLAGADTQYF.

This clonotype was picked up many times. The chain recombines TRBV7-2 with TRBJ2-1, with no clear D. The V end lost 5 bases, the J end lost 6 bases, and 14 bases lay between the germline ends. The CDR3 has 14 amino acids. Germline lookup yields CDR1 SGHTA and CDR2 FQGNSA. As DNA, the CDR3 is TGTGCCAGCAGCCGCCCTCCTCCCATCAATGAGCAGTTCTTC. It is translated as CASSRPPPINEQFF.

This clonotype has at least ten counts. This sequence joins TRBV20-1 and TRBJ1-5; D is uncertain. Between the trimmed V and J ends, which lost 5 bases and 3 bases, there was a span of 17 bases. CDR3 length: 15 residues. Per germline, CDR1 DFQATT and CDR2 SNEGSKA (reference sequence). The CDR3, as DNA: TGCAGTGCTTCTCGTTCCGGGATGGACAATCAGCCCCAGCATTTT. This translates into CSASRSGMDNQPQHF.

This clonotype was counted ten times or more. The J gene is TRBJ2-7, the V gene TRBV20-1, with TRBD2 matching 12 bases. The CDR3 totals 13 residues. Per germline, CDR1 DFQATT and CDR2 SNEGSKA (reference sequence). With 6 bases clipped from V and 2 bases from J, the junction kept 2 bases outside the gene matches. The CDR3 nucleotides are TGCAGTGCCCTAGCGGGAGGGACCTACGAGCAGTACTTC. This gives the protein CSALAGGTYEQYF.

This clonotype came up many times. V usage is TRBV7-2 and J usage is TRBJ2-7, with 9 bases fitting TRBD1. This CDR3 region has 18 residues. Losses at the gene ends were 2 bases for V and 2 bases for J; bases not matched to a gene: 13. CDR1 and CDR2 (germline): SGHTA, FQGNSA. In nucleotides, the CDR3 is TGTGCCAGCAGCTTAAGGGGAGCCGGGACAGGGATCCCCTACGAGCAGTACTTC. Its protein product is CASSLRGAGTGIPYEQYF.

This clonotype occurred many times. V and J are TRBV7-2 and TRBJ2-3; D is ambiguous. Looked up from germline, CDR1 is SGHTA and CDR2 is FQGNSA. The CDR3 contains 12 residues. V was shortened by 5 bases and J by 6 bases, with 9 bases between the two germline ends. Written as DNA, the CDR3 is TGTGCCAGCAGCGGAATTAGGGATACGCAGTATTTT. It is translated as CASSGIRDTQYF.

This clonotype was picked up many times. This chain links TRBV18 with TRBJ1-1, with D perhaps matching TRBD1 (5 bases). Germline V lookup: CDR1 KGHSH, CDR2 LQKENI. The CDR3 loop spans 13 amino acids. Trimming pared 5 bases from V and 5 bases from J, leaving 12 bases between. The CDR3 protein is CASSTGPGTEAFF. CDR3 nucleotide sequence: TGTGCCAGCTCAACGGGACCTGGGACTGAAGCTTTCTTT.

This clonotype was counted many times. The rearrangement uses TRBV30 and TRBJ1-4; no reliable D call. CDR3 length: 14 residues. V lost 4 bases, J lost 0 bases, and 9 bases lay in between. Per the germline V gene, CDR1 is GTSNPN and CDR2 is SVGIG (reference sequence). The CDR3 is CAWTLLATNEKLFF. The CDR3, as DNA: TGTGCCTGGACCCTGCTTGCAACTAATGAAAAACTGTTTTTT.

This clonotype was picked up a small number of times. The chain combines TRBV12-3 or TRBV12-4 with TRBJ1-3, with D uncertain. V gave up 4 bases and J gave up 3 bases, with 10 bases separating them. The CDR3 consists of 14 residues. The chain's CDR3 is CASSYPRGGNTIYF. CDR3 in DNA: TGTGCCAGCAGTTACCCTCGCGGTGGAAACACCATATATTTT.

This clonotype was seen a few times. V usage is TRBV18 and J usage is TRBJ2-4; D is ambiguous. Germline V lookup: CDR1 KGHSH, CDR2 LQKENI. Trimming pared 3 bases from V and 7 bases from J, leaving 7 bases between. This CDR3 has 12 residues. CDR3 residues: CASSPDSNIQYF. For the CDR3, the DNA is TGTGCCAGCTCACCCGACTCTAACATTCAGTACTTC.

This clonotype was seen at least ten times. The V and J genes are TRBV7-2 and TRBJ2-3; D is perhaps TRBD2 (5 bases). The V and J ends lost 7 bases and 4 bases respectively, with 9 bases between them. CDR1 SGHTA and CDR2 FQGNSA come from the germline V gene. This CDR3 region has 12 residues. This chain's CDR3 is CASTEGADTQYF. CDR3 DNA sequence: TGTGCCAGCACCGAGGGCGCAGATACGCAGTATTTT. Looking up the rest from reference TRBV7-2 and TRBJ2-3 gives the full variable domain: GAGVSQSPSNKVTEKGKDVELRCDPISGHTALYWYRQSLGQGLEFLIYFQGNSAPDKSGLPSDRFSAERTGGSVSTLTIQRTQQEDSAVYLCASTEGADTQYFGPGTRLTVL.

This clonotype was detected ten times or more. This sequence joins TRBV30 and TRBJ2-7; a weak D match, TRBD2 (5 bases). The germline V gene encodes CDR1 GTSNPN and CDR2 SVGIG (reference sequence). V dropped 2 bases and J dropped 6 bases, with 8 bases sitting between them. This CDR3 has 11 amino acids. The CDR3 reads CAWSRAGEQYF. The CDR3 nucleotides are TGTGCCTGGAGTAGGGCGGGCGAGCAGTACTTC. Full variable domain (rest looked up from reference TRBV30 and TRBJ2-7): SQTIHQWPATLVQPVGSPLSLECTVEGTSNPNLYWYRQAAGRGLQLLFYSVGIGQISSEVPQNLSASRPQDRQFILSSKKLLLSDSGFYLCAWSRAGEQYFGPGTRLTVT.

The chain couples TRBV7-8 to TRBJ1-1; 8 bases are shared with TRBD1. The CDR3 runs to 18 residues. J was trimmed by 0 bases and V by 2 bases; bases with no gene match: 11. Germline CDR1 SGHVS, CDR2 FQNEAQ. The CDR3 coding sequence is TGTGCCAGCAGCTTACGGACAGGGAATAAGGGGATGAACACTGAAGCTTTCTTT. Translated: CASSLRTGNKGMNTEAFF.

Of note for this clonotype: This may arise from a read error, as a much more abundant clone is one base away. The chain is built from TRBV20-1 and TRBJ2-7; TRBD2 aligns across 8 bases. The V gene end was trimmed by 0 bases and the J gene end by 5 bases; junction bases not matched to a gene: 6. Germline CDR1 is DFQATT and CDR2 is SNEGSKA (reference sequence). The CDR3 covers 14 residues. The CDR3 DNA reads TGCAGTGCTAGAGACCAGCGGGGGACCCACGAGCAGTACTTC. The encoded protein is CSARDQRGTHEQYF.

The chain links TRBV6-2 or TRBV6-3 to TRBJ2-7; 7 positions match TRBD1. From germline, CDR1 is MNHEY and CDR2 SVGEGT. V shed 2 bases, J shed 3 bases, and the junction held 7 bases outside the gene matches. There are 15 residues in the CDR3. CDR3 region: CASSYEGAEIYEQYF. Here the CDR3 DNA reads TGTGCCAGCAGTTACGAGGGGGCTGAGATCTACGAGCAGTACTTC.

In its sample, this clonotype was seen many times. V usage is TRBV29-1 and J usage is TRBJ2-3; unclear D gene. This CDR3 is 16 amino acids long. The germline V gene has CDR1 SQVTM and CDR2 ANQGSEA. Trimming left V 2 bases short and J 4 bases short, with 19 bases between. The CDR3 loop reads CSVEIASPESADTQYF. In DNA form, the CDR3 reads TGCAGCGTTGAAATAGCCAGCCCTGAGTCGGCAGATACGCAGTATTTT.

This clonotype was counted between two and nine times. V is TRBV6-2 or TRBV6-3 and J is TRBJ2-7, with D possibly matching TRBD2 (6 bases). The CDR3 loop spans 14 amino acids. Per the germline V gene, CDR1 is MNHEY and CDR2 is SVGEGT. Between the trimmed V and J ends, which lost 0 bases and 7 bases, there was a span of 13 bases. This CDR3 is CASSYSSGDGEQYF. In DNA form, the CDR3 reads TGTGCCAGCAGTTACTCGTCGGGGGATGGAGAGCAGTACTTC.

The chain recombines TRBV19 with TRBJ2-1, with 14 bases identical to TRBD2. CDR1 and CDR2 from the germline V gene are LNHDA and SQIVND (reference sequence). V gave up 7 bases and J gave up 5 bases; unmatched junction bases: 1. The CDR3 totals 14 residues. CDR3 nucleotide sequence: TGTGCCAGTAAGGGACTAGCGGGAGACAATGAGCAGTTCTTC. Its translation: CASKGLAGDNEQFF.

There are many counts of this clonotype. The V gene is TRBV9, the J gene TRBJ2-5; perhaps D is TRBD1 or TRBD2 (5 bases each). Germline-derived CDR1 and CDR2 are SGDLS and YYNGEE. The V end lost 4 bases, the J end lost 0 bases, and 13 bases lay between the germline ends. CDR3 length: 15 amino acids. CDR3 protein: CASSTSSGHQETQYF. The CDR3 DNA is TGTGCCAGCAGCACGTCCTCGGGACACCAAGAGACCCAGTACTTC.

About this clonotype: The CDR3 does not end in the conserved phenylalanine or tryptophan, so this is likely a read error. CDR3 nucleotides: TGTGCCAGCAGTGAACCCGGATGGGGGGCGAATCAGCCCCAGCATTCT. This gives the protein CASSEPGWGANQPQHS. The chain employs TRBV6-1 and TRBJ1-5, with D tentatively TRBD1 (6 bases). The CDR3 runs to 16 residues. Germline V CDR1 and CDR2: MNHNS, SASEGT. The germline V and J ends were trimmed by 2 bases and 4 bases, with 15 bases remaining between them.